One sample yielded the 29 T cell receptor beta chains listed below, sequenced in a study of beta chain features in type 1 diabetes. Whole-study results and caveats: TCRB CDR3 length was moderately but significantly reduced in all four CD4+ subsets of Type 1 diabetes patients.

The investigators reverse transcribed all of the isolated RNA, so they sequenced expressed TCRB transcripts. Here immunoSEQ multiplex PCR was the method, and the copy in TCRdb shows in-frame clones only, minus some. The sample lists roughly 70,000 clones, 49% seen once, with 0.65% to 0.9% in the top ten. These receptors' antigens are unknown. Sequences were obtained from central memory CD4+ T cells from blood. These receptors all stem from a man aged 25-45 years with type 1 diabetes.

The chain couples TRBV18 to TRBJ1-2; D not certain. Per the germline V gene, CDR1 is KGHSH and CDR2 is LQKENI. CDR3 length: 13 residues. V lost 1 base and J lost 3, with 6 bases in between. The CDR3 DNA sequence: TGTGCCAGCTCACCACGTAGCGACTATGGCTACACCTTC. It yields the protein CASSPRSDYGYTF.

This rearrangement joins TRBV5-1 to TRBJ1-1, with 7 bases fitting TRBD1. Germline CDR1 SGHRS, CDR2 YFSETQ. V dropped 4 bases and J dropped 0; count of bases not matched to a gene: 3. The CDR3 is made up of 14 amino acids. CDR3 nucleotides: TGCGCCAGCAGCCTGGGGACAGTGAACACTGAAGCTTTCTTT. Its protein is CASSLGTVNTEAFF. The whole variable domain, remainder taken from reference TRBV5-1 and TRBJ1-1, is KAGVTQTPRYLIKTRGQQVTLSCSPISGHRSVSWYQQTPGQGLQFLFEYFSETQRNKGNFPGRFSGRQFSNSRSEMNVSTLELGDSALYLCASSLGTVNTEAFFGQGTRLTVV.

For this clone: One end of the junction does not line up with germline, which may come from a read error. The J gene is TRBJ2-6, the V gene TRBV5-6, with D possibly being TRBD1 (5 bases). This CDR3 contains 14 residues. Germline V gene data show CDR1 as SGHDT and CDR2 as YYEEEE. CDR3 coding DNA: TGCGCGACAGACGACTTCTCTGGGGCCAACGTCCTGACTTTC. This codes for CATDDFSGANVLTF.

The chain uses TRBV19 and TRBJ1-2; tentatively, D is TRBD1 (5 bases). The CDR3 contains 14 residues. Germline values: CDR1 LNHDA, CDR2 SQIVND (reference sequence). The V gene lost 2 bases and the J gene lost 2 bases, with 9 bases spanning the gap. This CDR3 is CASSILGANYGYTF. CDR3 sequence (DNA): TGTGCCAGTAGTATACTTGGGGCGAACTATGGCTACACCTTC.

The V and J genes are TRBV14 and TRBJ1-1; unclear D gene. The CDR3 is 12 residues long. CDR1 SGHDN and CDR2 FVKESK come from the germline V gene. The germline V and J ends were trimmed by 3 bases and 7 bases, with 9 bases remaining between them. The CDR3 nucleotides are TGTGCCAGCAGCCAGTCGAGGATTGAAGCTTTCTTT. Its translation: CASSQSRIEAFF. Full variable domain (remainder filled in from reference TRBV14 and TRBJ1-1): EAGVTQFPSHSVIEKGQTVTLRCDPISGHDNLYWYRRVMGKEIKFLLHFVKESKQDESGMPNNRFLAERTGGTYSTLKVQPAELEDSGVYFCASSQSRIEAFFGQGTRLTVV.

The chain recombines TRBV5-6 with TRBJ2-1; TRBD2 might be the D (6 bases). The germline V and J ends were trimmed by 4 bases and 9 bases, with 11 bases remaining between them. The length of the CDR3 is 12 residues. Germline V CDR1 and CDR2: SGHDT, YYEEEE. The CDR3 sequence: CASSLSGIEQFF. CDR3 in DNA: TGTGCCAGCAGCCTTAGCGGTATTGAGCAGTTCTTC.

This sequence joins TRBV11-3 and TRBJ2-1; 9 bases agree with TRBD2. The V and J ends lost 1 base and 2 bases, in that order; junction bases with no gene match: 9. This CDR3 is 18 amino acids long. CDR1 and CDR2 from the germline V gene are SGHNT and YENEEA. The CDR3 DNA reads TGTGCCAGCAGCTTAGGGGCTAGCGGGGACCCAACCTACAATGAGCAGTTCTTC. It is translated as CASSLGASGDPTYNEQFF.

This clone has a single count. CDR3 nucleotides: TGTGCCAGCAGCTTACCGGGACTAGCGGGAGTCGTAGGAAATACGCAGTATTTT. Translated, it gives CASSLPGLAGVVGNTQYF. The genes are TRBV11-2 and TRBJ2-3; TRBD2 matches 14 bases. V lost 2 bases and J lost 7; bases outside the gene matches: 11. Germline-derived CDR1 and CDR2 are SGHAT and FQNNGV. CDR3 length: 18 residues.

The chain carries TRBV18 and TRBJ1-5; D possibly corresponds to TRBD1 (6 bases). Germline V CDR1 and CDR2: KGHSH, LQKENI. The ends were cut back, 6 bases at V and 6 bases at J, with 21 bases in the middle. The CDR3 contains 16 residues. CDR3 loop: CASSLGAGVDGQPQHF. Here the CDR3 DNA reads TGTGCCAGCTCCCTAGGCGCAGGGGTCGATGGTCAGCCCCAGCATTTT.

The rearrangement links TRBV10-3 to TRBJ1-1; D not certain. CDR3 size: 15 residues. Between the trimmed V and J ends, which lost 5 bases and 3 bases, there was a span of 16 bases. The V gene's germline CDR1 is ENHRY and CDR2 SYGVKD. The CDR3 nucleotides read TGTGCCATCAGTCAGACTGGCCGGGTGGACACTGAAGCTTTCTTT. Its translation: CAISQTGRVDTEAFF.

This clone was counted a few times. The chain couples TRBV7-2 to TRBJ1-1; 8 bases fit TRBD1. This CDR3 spans 15 amino acids. Losses at the gene ends were 5 bases for V and 5 bases for J; bases not matched to a gene: 10. Per germline, CDR1 SGHTA and CDR2 FQGNSA. As DNA, the CDR3 is TGTGCCAGCAGCCCGAGGACAGGGACGGGGACTGAAGCTTTCTTT. This codes for CASSPRTGTGTEAFF.

This clone turned up a few times. The rearrangement joins TRBV29-1 to TRBJ1-2; D perhaps matches TRBD1 (5 bases). The V gene lost 0 bases and the J gene lost 7 bases, with 12 bases spanning the gap. The CDR3 is 13 amino acids. Germline CDR1 reads SQVTM; CDR2 reads ANQGSEA. The CDR3 sequence: CSVEDQAGFGYTF. The DNA of the CDR3 is TGCAGCGTTGAAGATCAGGCAGGGTTTGGCTACACCTTC.

The chain employs TRBV7-2 and TRBJ2-7; the D gene is possibly TRBD1 (5 bases). CDR1 SGHTA and CDR2 FQGNSA come from the germline V gene. This CDR3 is built from 16 residues. Trimming removed 1 base from V and 4 bases from J, with 17 bases in between. CDR3 residues: CASSLGAAGFSYEQYF. The CDR3 nucleotides are TGTGCCAGCAGCTTAGGGGCGGCAGGGTTTAGTTACGAGCAGTACTTC. The whole variable domain, filled in from reference TRBV7-2 and TRBJ2-7, reads GAGVSQSPSNKVTEKGKDVELRCDPISGHTALYWYRQSLGQGLEFLIYFQGNSAPDKSGLPSDRFSAERTGGSVSTLTIQRTQQEDSAVYLCASSLGAAGFSYEQYFGPGTRLTVT.

This clone was recorded a few times. The rearrangement uses TRBV10-3 and TRBJ1-2; weak D call: TRBD1 (5 bases). V lost 5 bases, J lost 6 bases, and 13 bases lay in between. This CDR3 region has 13 residues. The germline V gene encodes CDR1 ENHRY and CDR2 SYGVKD. The CDR3 loop is CAISFQGRDGYTF. CDR3 in DNA: TGTGCCATCAGTTTCCAGGGAAGGGATGGCTACACCTTC.

The V gene is TRBV6-1, the J gene TRBJ1-2; a possible D gene is TRBD1 (5 bases). The germline V gene encodes CDR1 MNHNS and CDR2 SASEGT. This CDR3 is 15 amino acids long. V lost 7 bases to trimming and J lost 4 bases, with 19 bases between them. CDR3 nucleotide sequence: TGTGCCAGCAAATCCGGCACAGGCGGCGGCTATGGCTACACCTTC. Translated: CASKSGTGGGYGYTF.

The rearrangement uses TRBV30 and TRBJ1-2, with 8 positions matching TRBD1. CDR3 length: 13 residues. Unmatched junction bases numbered 5, after V lost 4 bases and J lost 4 bases. Germline values: CDR1 GTSNPN, CDR2 SVGIG (reference sequence). The CDR3 coding sequence is TGTGCCTGGATGGCAGGGGGCGGCTATGGCTACACCTTC. Amino acids: CAWMAGGGYGYTF.

A remark on this clone: Sequence at one end of the junction differs from germline and may be a read error. The rearrangement joins TRBV5-1 to TRBJ2-7, with D perhaps matching TRBD2 (6 bases). The CDR3 spans 13 residues. Germline V gene sequence: CDR1 SGHRS, CDR2 YFSETQ. The CDR3 DNA follows: TGCGCCAGCAGCTTGGATGGTACGGGCGGGAAGGACTTC. Protein: CASSLDGTGGKDF.

CDR3 sequence (DNA): TGTGCCAGCAGCCAAGGACTAGCGGGAGGGCCTGTTGGCAATGAGCAGTTCTTC. Residues: CASSQGLAGGPVGNEQFF. The chain carries TRBV4-2 and TRBJ2-1; TRBD2 agrees at 14 bases. V gave up 1 base and J gave up 6 bases; unmatched junction bases: 8. The germline gives CDR1 LGHNA, CDR2 YNFKEQ. CDR3 length: 18 amino acids.

J is TRBJ1-1 and V is TRBV11-2, with D uncertain. Trimming left V 1 base short and J 0 bases short, with 12 bases between. The germline V gene encodes CDR1 SGHAT and CDR2 FQNNGV. This CDR3 has 16 amino acids. In nucleotides, the CDR3 is TGTGCCAGCAGCTTAGGTACGGGGTCAATGAACACTGAAGCTTTCTTT. It is translated as CASSLGTGSMNTEAFF.

The chain is built from TRBV2 and TRBJ1-1, with no clear D. In germline, CDR1 is SNHLY, CDR2 FYNNEI. The CDR3 contains 15 residues. Trimming removed 1 base from V and 0 bases from J, with 9 bases in between. The CDR3 nucleotides are TGTGCCAGCAGTGAAGTGGAGGATTTGAACACTGAAGCTTTCTTT. This sequence encodes CASSEVEDLNTEAFF.

This chain joins TRBV5-4 and TRBJ2-3; TRBD1 matches 8 bases. This CDR3 has 15 amino acids. Germline trimming cut 3 bases from V and 0 bases from J; bases unmatched to any gene: 3. Germline CDR1 SGHNT, CDR2 YYREEE (reference sequence). The CDR3 loop is CASSSRQGSTDTQYF. CDR3 in DNA: TGTGCCAGCAGCTCCCGACAGGGGAGCACAGATACGCAGTATTTT.

The chain links TRBV19 to TRBJ2-5; 10 nucleotides agree with TRBD1. The trim removed 4 bases at V and 5 bases at J, leaving 4 bases unmatched. This CDR3 comprises 14 residues. The germline CDR1 and CDR2 sequences are LNHDA and SQIVND (reference sequence). The CDR3 DNA is TGTGCCAGTAGTAGGACAGGGGGTGCGGAGACCCAGTACTTC. This sequence encodes CASSRTGGAETQYF.

V is TRBV5-6 and J is TRBJ2-7; 7 bases fit TRBD1. Germline lookup yields CDR1 SGHDT and CDR2 YYEEEE. V gave up 0 bases and J gave up 2 bases; unmatched junction bases: 5. The CDR3 contains 15 residues. The CDR3 DNA follows: TGTGCCAGCAGCTTGGCTGGACAGGTCGCCTACGAGCAGTACTTC. This translates into CASSLAGQVAYEQYF.

The chain joins TRBV2 to TRBJ2-5, with TRBD2 matching over 9 bases. Per the germline V gene, CDR1 is SNHLY and CDR2 is FYNNEI. CDR3 size: 15 residues. The junction had 4 bases not matched to a gene; V was cut back by 3 bases and J by 2 bases. The CDR3 DNA sequence: TGTGCCAGCAGTGATAGCGGGAGAAGGCAAGAGACCCAGTACTTC. It is translated as CASSDSGRRQETQYF. The entire variable domain, with the rest obtained from reference TRBV2 and TRBJ2-5, is as follows: EPEVTQTPSHQVTQMGQEVILRCVPISNHLYFYWYRQILGQKVEFLVSFYNNEISEKSEIFDDQFSVERPDGSNFTLKIRSTKLEDSAMYFCASSDSGRRQETQYFGPGTRLLVL.

The rearrangement links TRBV9 to TRBJ2-5, with 9 positions matching TRBD2. V trimming: 2 bases; J trimming: 5 bases; junction bases outside the gene matches: 7. The CDR3 has 15 residues. From germline, CDR1 is SGDLS and CDR2 YYNGEE. DNA for the CDR3: TGTGCCAGCAGCGTTCAGCGGGGGGCCGGGGAGACCCAGTACTTC. Its translation: CASSVQRGAGETQYF.

This clone showed up just a few times. The rearrangement joins TRBV5-1 to TRBJ2-7, with TRBD1 identical over 9 bases. This CDR3 comprises 16 residues. The germline V gene encodes CDR1 SGHRS and CDR2 YFSETQ. Trimming removed 2 bases from V and 0 bases from J; junction bases left unmatched: 6. CDR3 loop: CASSFGQGQSSYEQYF. For the CDR3, the DNA is TGCGCCAGCAGCTTTGGACAGGGGCAAAGCTCCTACGAGCAGTACTTC.

This clone has a handful of counts. This CDR3 is CSVATGVGPYEQYF. The CDR3 nucleotides read TGCAGCGTTGCCACAGGGGTGGGTCCATACGAGCAGTACTTC. The chain couples TRBV29-1 to TRBJ2-7; 7 bases align to TRBD1. Germline lookup yields CDR1 SQVTM and CDR2 ANQGSEA. Losses at the gene ends were 4 bases for V and 4 bases for J; bases not matched to a gene: 10. The CDR3 contains 14 residues.

The J gene is TRBJ2-7, the V gene TRBV11-2, with 9 bases aligning to TRBD1. This CDR3 is 18 amino acids long. The germline CDR1 and CDR2 sequences are SGHAT and FQNNGV. J was trimmed by 3 bases and V by 2 bases; bases with no gene match: 14. The DNA for the CDR3 is TGTGCCAGCAGCTTAAACCCCAGGACAGGGGCCCTCCTCTACGAGCAGTACTTC. Translating gives CASSLNPRTGALLYEQYF.

This clone turned up a few times. The chain links TRBV10-3 to TRBJ1-4; 9 nucleotides line up with TRBD1. Germline-derived CDR1 and CDR2 are ENHRY and SYGVKD. Trimming removed 7 bases from V and 4 bases from J; junction bases left unmatched: 4. The CDR3 spans 14 residues. As DNA, the CDR3 is TGTGCCATCAACAAGGGACAGGGTAATGAAAAACTGTTTTTT. It translates to CAINKGQGNEKLFF.